This TCR beta chain was recovered during a study of cytomegalovirus exposure and HLA in healthy donors. Study results and caveats: Later analysis demonstrated an association between a missense DCLRE1C variant and TCR beta V- and J-gene trimming.

Amplification used 60 Vbeta primers and 13 Jbeta primers. Using immunoSEQ multiplex PCR, the repertoire was profiled, and TCRdb retains in-frame clones only, with some absent. This sample has roughly 180,000 clones; about 80% occur once, and the top ten carry approximately 2.1%. About this clone itself: The antigen remains unidentified.

Donors counted as nominally healthy when sampled, yet unrecorded immune exposures were likely. The V gene's germline CDR1 is GTSNPN and CDR2 SVGIG (reference sequence). This CDR3 has 13 amino acids. Trimming at V came to 6 bases and at J to 4 bases, leaving 8 bases not matched to a gene. This sequence originates from a woman aged 25-40 years in good health and CMV-seronegative. The chain employs TRBV30 and TRBJ2-5; TRBD1 matches 7 bases. Sample: PBMCs. The CDR3 loop is CACDRVLGETQYF. CDR3 sequence (DNA): TGTGCCTGTGACAGGGTGTTAGGAGAGACCCAGTACTTC.